Sequencing of this T cell receptor (beta chain) was carried out in a study of shared clonotypes between healthy human individuals. Study-wide results and caveats: Rarefaction showed that sequencing of sorted subsets was incomplete (despite large depth). Naive CD4 clonotype sharing across several donors was 4% to 5%.

About this clone: Its cognate antigen is unknown. This sample also contains other DNA sequences that code for the same CDR3.

CDR3 size: 13 residues. Trimming took off 2 bases at V and 0 bases at J, with 7 bases between the two ends. The germline V gene encodes CDR1 SQVTM and CDR2 ANQGSEA. The naive CD8 fraction comprised CD45RO-negative cells positively selected for CCR7 and excluded terminally differentiated effector memory CD45RA+ cells. Authors' analysis steps: Filtering differed for immunoSEQ, which gave only junction sequences without quality scores. The protocol was immunoSEQ multiplex PCR, while the TCRdb copy is restricted to in-frame clones and leaves out a portion. V, J and clone size derive from that table, while D and trimming were established from the DNA sequence. This table has some 1,900,000 clones, approximately 94% appearing once.

This chain uses TRBV29-1 with TRBJ1-1, with D perhaps TRBD1 (5 bases). This TCR was sampled from a man between 18 and 35 years old in good health. The sequenced sample was naive CD8+ T cells sorted from blood. CDR3 sequence: CSVESGLNTEAFF. The CDR3, as DNA: TGCAGCGTTGAATCAGGGTTGAACACTGAAGCTTTCTTT.